This TCR beta chain was obtained from a study of T cell responses to AZD1222 COVID-19 vaccine. Germline lookup yields CDR1 LNHDA and CDR2 SQIVND (reference sequence). CDR3 size: 16 residues. J gave up 5 bases and V 3 bases, and 9 bases lay outside the gene matches. Clones were sequenced by immunoSEQ multiplex PCR, and TCRdb holds only the in-frame ones, with some missing. The sample holds over 150,000 clones, around 90% seen once. Sample: peripheral blood, taken on day 0 of AZD1222 vaccination. The chain is built from TRBV19 and TRBJ2-2, with TRBD1 identical over 7 bases. The clonotype originates from an adult in good health. The CDR3 nucleotides are TGTGCCAGTAGTATTGACAGGGTCGGTTTTACCGGGGAGCTGTTTTTT. Translating gives CASSIDRVGFTGELFF.